This T cell receptor (beta chain) was observed in a study of regulatory T cells in long-lasting Graves disease. Assembly of TCR beta libraries relied on iRepertoire HTBI primers together with Arm-PCR of CDR3 regions. TCRdb used MiXCR to reprocess the multiplex PCR reads, holding one entry per CDR3 protein. Of roughly 300,000 distinct CDR3 sequences in the sample, approximately 20% were seen once. Germline CDR1 and CDR2: MDHEN and SYDVKM. The CDR3 contains 14 residues. Deletions cut 9 bases from V and 4 bases from J, with 18 bases between. Notes on the study in general: Whereas new patients shared 900 to 1,000 public clonotypes, persistent patients shared more, at about 2,700. Persistent disease preferred TRBV28, TRBJ1-2 and TRBJ2-5.

This clonotype was seen ten or more times. Its antigen remains unidentified. Documented time point: persistent/refractory GD, antithyroid drugs over 5 years with positive TRAb. Construction of the TCR library relied on RNA isolated from PBMCs. Sequencing was performed on peripheral blood mononuclear cells (PBMCs), taken when the disease was refractory, from a patient treated with antithyroid drugs. V and J are TRBV28 and TRBJ2-5; the D gene is possibly TRBD1 (5 bases). This receptor was taken from a female donor with Graves disease. The CDR3 here is CASRVLGQLETQYF. The CDR3 DNA reads TGTGCCAGTCGTGTCTTGGGGCAGCTAGAGACCCAGTACTTC.